Following are 8 T cell receptor beta chains from one sample sequenced in a study of shared clonotypes between healthy human individuals. CD8 cells classed as naive were CD45RO-negative and positively selected for CCR7, excluding terminally differentiated effector memory CD45RA+ cells. Clones were sequenced by immunoSEQ multiplex PCR, and TCRdb holds only the in-frame ones, with some missing. The profile shows about 2,100,000 clones, roughly 91% of them singletons. The sequencing sample was made of naive CD8+ T cells from PBMCs. The receptors shown here come from a young man in good health. Some clones in this sample may be carry-over from other donors' samples.

Concerning this clone itself: The same CDR3 arises from other DNA sequences in this sample as well. This chain uses TRBV7-9 with TRBJ1-1; D not certain. Germline CDR1 reads SEHNR; CDR2 reads FQNEAQ (reference sequence). V lost 5 bases, J lost 1 base, and 8 bases lay in between. This CDR3 comprises 13 residues. Here the CDR3 DNA reads TGTGCCAGCAGCCCCCCAGGGAACACTGAAGCTTTCTTT. Translated: CASSPPGNTEAFF.

The V and J genes are TRBV9 and TRBJ2-6; D uncertain. The CDR3 runs 15 residues. Per the germline V gene, CDR1 is SGDLS and CDR2 is YYNGEE. V was pared by 6 bases and J by 0 bases, with 10 bases between. The CDR3 region is CASKEGYSGANVLTF. For the CDR3, the DNA is TGTGCCAGCAAGGAAGGATACTCTGGGGCCAACGTCCTGACTTTC.

The rearrangement links TRBV27 to TRBJ2-7; TRBD1 is a possible D gene (6 bases). With 5 bases removed from V and 1 base from J, the gap between germline ends came to 27 bases. Germline V gene data show CDR1 as MNHEY and CDR2 as SMNVEV (reference sequence). This CDR3 contains 19 residues. This CDR3 is CASSPVPSGQLGRSYEQYF. The CDR3 coding sequence is TGTGCCAGCAGTCCTGTACCTTCCGGACAGCTGGGCCGATCCTACGAGCAGTACTTC.

To note about this clone: At the DNA level, this CDR3 is encoded by other sequences in the same sample as well. V gene TRBV7-9 combines with J gene TRBJ2-5, with D perhaps TRBD2 (5 bases). The CDR3 spans 13 residues. Germline CDR1 is SEHNR and CDR2 is FQNEAQ (reference sequence). Trimming took 1 base from V and 2 from J, leaving 5 bases between them. The CDR3 protein is CASSLGGQETQYF. In DNA, the CDR3 is TGTGCCAGCAGCTTAGGCGGGCAAGAGACCCAGTACTTC.

This rearrangement joins TRBV7-2 to TRBJ2-7; 7 bases align to TRBD2. With 1 base clipped from V and 5 bases from J, the junction kept 5 bases outside the gene matches. The CDR3 totals 14 residues. Germline loops: CDR1 SGHTA, CDR2 FQGNSA. CDR3 loop: CASSLVAGVHEQYF. The CDR3 coding sequence is TGTGCCAGCAGCTTAGTTGCGGGAGTCCACGAGCAGTACTTC. Combining the CDR3 with reference TRBV7-2 and TRBJ2-7 gives the whole variable domain GAGVSQSPSNKVTEKGKDVELRCDPISGHTALYWYRQSLGQGLEFLIYFQGNSAPDKSGLPSDRFSAERTGGSVSTLTIQRTQQEDSAVYLCASSLVAGVHEQYFGPGTRLTVT.

The chain combines TRBV5-6 with TRBJ2-7; the D is unclear. Germline values: CDR1 SGHDT, CDR2 YYEEEE. The ends were cut back, 4 bases at V and 6 bases at J, with 8 bases in the middle. The CDR3 covers 11 residues. CDR3 sequence (DNA): TGTGCCAGCAGCACGGGCGGCGAGCAGTACTTC. Amino acid sequence: CASSTGGEQYF. Complete variable domain (other parts from reference TRBV5-6 and TRBJ2-7): DAGVTQSPTHLIKTRGQQVTLRCSPKSGHDTVSWYQQALGQGPQFIFQYYEEEERQRGNFPDRFSGHQFPNYSSELNVNALLLGDSALYLCASSTGGEQYFGPGTRLTVT.

The chain recombines TRBV7-9 with TRBJ1-2, with 7 nucleotides matching TRBD1. CDR1 is SEHNR, CDR2 FQNEAQ, per germline (reference sequence). CDR3 length equals 14 residues. The ends lost 4 bases at V and 6 bases at J; junction bases unmatched: 8. CDR3 DNA: TGTGCCAGCAGCTCTTCTCAGGGGGTTCATGGCTACACCTTC. It translates to CASSSSQGVHGYTF.

The V call is TRBV19, the J call TRBJ1-5, with D perhaps TRBD1 (5 bases). CDR3 length: 14 residues. Trimming removed 4 bases at V and 4 bases at J, with 11 bases between. Germline V gives CDR1 LNHDA, CDR2 SQIVND (reference sequence). CDR3 amino acids: CASSTGRMNQPQHF. In DNA, the CDR3 is TGTGCCAGTAGTACGGGACGGATGAATCAGCCCCAGCATTTT.